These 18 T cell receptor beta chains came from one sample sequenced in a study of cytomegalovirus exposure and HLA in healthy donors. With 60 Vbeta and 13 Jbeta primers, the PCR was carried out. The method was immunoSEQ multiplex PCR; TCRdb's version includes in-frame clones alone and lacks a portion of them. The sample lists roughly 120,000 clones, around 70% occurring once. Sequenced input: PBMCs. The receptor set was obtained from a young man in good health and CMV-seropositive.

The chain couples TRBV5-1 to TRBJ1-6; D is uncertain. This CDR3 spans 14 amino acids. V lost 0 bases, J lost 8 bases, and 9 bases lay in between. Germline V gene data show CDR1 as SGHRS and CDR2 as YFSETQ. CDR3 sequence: CASSLAELYSPLHF. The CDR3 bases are TGCGCCAGCAGCTTGGCCGAACTATATTCACCCCTCCACTTT. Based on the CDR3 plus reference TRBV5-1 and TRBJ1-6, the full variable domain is KAGVTQTPRYLIKTRGQQVTLSCSPISGHRSVSWYQQTPGQGLQFLFEYFSETQRNKGNFPGRFSGRQFSNSRSEMNVSTLELGDSALYLCASSLAELYSPLHFGNGTRLTVT.

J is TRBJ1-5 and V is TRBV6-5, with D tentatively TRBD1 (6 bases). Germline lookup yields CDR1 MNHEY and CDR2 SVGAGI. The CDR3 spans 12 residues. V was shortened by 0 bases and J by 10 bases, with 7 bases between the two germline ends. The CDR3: CASSYSTGPQHF. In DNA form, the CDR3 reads TGTGCCAGCAGTTACTCGACAGGTCCCCAGCATTTT.

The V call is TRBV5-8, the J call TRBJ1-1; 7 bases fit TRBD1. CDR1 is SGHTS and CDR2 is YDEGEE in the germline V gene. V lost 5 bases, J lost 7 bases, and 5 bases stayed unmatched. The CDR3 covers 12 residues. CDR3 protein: CASSLTGFEAFF. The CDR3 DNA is TGTGCCAGCAGTTTGACAGGGTTTGAAGCTTTCTTT. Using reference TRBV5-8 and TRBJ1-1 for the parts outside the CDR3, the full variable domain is EAGVTQSPTHLIKTRGQQATLRCSPISGHTSVYWYQQALGLGLQFLLWYDEGEERNRGNFPPRFSGRQFPNYSSELNVNALELEDSALYLCASSLTGFEAFFGQGTRLTVV.

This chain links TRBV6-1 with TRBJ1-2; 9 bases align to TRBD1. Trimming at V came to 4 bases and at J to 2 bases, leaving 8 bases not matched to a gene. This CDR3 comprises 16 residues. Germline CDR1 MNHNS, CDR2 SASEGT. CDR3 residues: CASSAQGAAGNYGYTF. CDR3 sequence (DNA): TGTGCCAGCAGTGCACAGGGGGCGGCGGGGAACTATGGCTACACCTTC.

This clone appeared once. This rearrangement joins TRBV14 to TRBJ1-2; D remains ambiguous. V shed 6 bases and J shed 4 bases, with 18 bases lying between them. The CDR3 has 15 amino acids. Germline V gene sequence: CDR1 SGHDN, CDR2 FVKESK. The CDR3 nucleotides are TGTGCCAGCAGAAAAACGGAGCCCGGTGCCTATGGCTACACCTTC. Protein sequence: CASRKTEPGAYGYTF.

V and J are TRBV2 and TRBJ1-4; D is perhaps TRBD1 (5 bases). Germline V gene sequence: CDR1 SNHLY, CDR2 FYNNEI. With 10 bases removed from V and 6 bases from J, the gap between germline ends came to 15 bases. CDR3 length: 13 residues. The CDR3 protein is CATGGDPYEKLFF. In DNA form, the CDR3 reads TGTGCCACGGGAGGGGACCCCTATGAAAAACTGTTTTTT.

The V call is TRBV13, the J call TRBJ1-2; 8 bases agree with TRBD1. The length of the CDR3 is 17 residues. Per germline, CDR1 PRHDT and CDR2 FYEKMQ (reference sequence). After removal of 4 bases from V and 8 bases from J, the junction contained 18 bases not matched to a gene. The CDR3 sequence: CASSSPISRTGSYGYTF. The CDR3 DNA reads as TGTGCCAGCAGCTCTCCCATCTCTCGGACAGGGAGTTACGGCTACACCTTC. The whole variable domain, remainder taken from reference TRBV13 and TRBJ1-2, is AAGVIQSPRHLIKEKRETATLKCYPIPRHDTVYWYQQGPGQDPQFLISFYEKMQSDKGSIPDRFSAQQFSDYHSELNMSSLELGDSALYFCASSSPISRTGSYGYTFGSGTRLTVV.

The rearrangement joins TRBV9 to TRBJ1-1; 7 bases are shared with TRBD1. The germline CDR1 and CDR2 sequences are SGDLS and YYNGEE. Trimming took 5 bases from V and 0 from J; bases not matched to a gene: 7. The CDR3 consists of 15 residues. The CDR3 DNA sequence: TGTGCCAGCAGTCCCTCAGGGGGACTGAACACTGAAGCTTTCTTT. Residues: CASSPSGGLNTEAFF.

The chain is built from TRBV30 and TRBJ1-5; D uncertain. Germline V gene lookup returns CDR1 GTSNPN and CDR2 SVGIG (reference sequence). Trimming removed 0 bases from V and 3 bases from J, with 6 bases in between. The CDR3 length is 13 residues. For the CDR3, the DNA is TGTGCCTGGAGTGTACGGGACAATCAGCCCCAGCATTTT. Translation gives CAWSVRDNQPQHF.

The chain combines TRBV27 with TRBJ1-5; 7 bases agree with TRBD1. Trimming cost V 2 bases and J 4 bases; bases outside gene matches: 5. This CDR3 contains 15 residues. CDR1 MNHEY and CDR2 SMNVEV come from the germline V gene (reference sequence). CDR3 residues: CASSLKGARNQPQHF. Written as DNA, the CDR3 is TGTGCCAGCAGTTTAAAGGGGGCAAGAAATCAGCCCCAGCATTTT.

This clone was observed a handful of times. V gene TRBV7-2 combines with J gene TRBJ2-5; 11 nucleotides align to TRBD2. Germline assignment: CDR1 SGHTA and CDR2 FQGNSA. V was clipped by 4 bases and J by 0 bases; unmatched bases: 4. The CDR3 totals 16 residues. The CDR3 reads CASSSIAGGYQETQYF. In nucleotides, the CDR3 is TGTGCCAGCAGCTCAATAGCGGGGGGGTACCAAGAGACCCAGTACTTC.

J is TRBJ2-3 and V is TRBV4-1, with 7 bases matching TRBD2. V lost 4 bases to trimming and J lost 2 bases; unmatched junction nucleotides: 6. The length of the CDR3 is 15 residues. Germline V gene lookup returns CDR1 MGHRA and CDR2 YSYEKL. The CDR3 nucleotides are TGCGCCAGCAGCCGCGGCGGGGGAAACACAGATACGCAGTATTTT. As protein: CASSRGGGNTDTQYF.

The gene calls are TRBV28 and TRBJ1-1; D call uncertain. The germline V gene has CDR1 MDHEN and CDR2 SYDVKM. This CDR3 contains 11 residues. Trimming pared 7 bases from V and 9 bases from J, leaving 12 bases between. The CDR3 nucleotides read TGTGCCAGCATATCTGGAGATCAAGCTTTCTTT. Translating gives CASISGDQAFF.

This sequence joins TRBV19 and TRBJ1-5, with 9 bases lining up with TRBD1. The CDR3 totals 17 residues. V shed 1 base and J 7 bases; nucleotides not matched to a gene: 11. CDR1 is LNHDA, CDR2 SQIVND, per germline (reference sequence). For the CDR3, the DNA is TGTGCCAGTAGTATAGGAGGGGGGACAGGGCCGGGGCAGCCCCAGCATTTT. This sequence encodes CASSIGGGTGPGQPQHF.

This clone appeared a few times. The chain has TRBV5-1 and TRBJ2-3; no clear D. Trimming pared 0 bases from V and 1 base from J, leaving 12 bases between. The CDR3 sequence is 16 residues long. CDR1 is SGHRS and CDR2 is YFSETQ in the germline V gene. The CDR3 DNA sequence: TGCGCCAGCAGCTTGGCAACTAATCCACGCACAGATACGCAGTATTTT. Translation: CASSLATNPRTDTQYF.

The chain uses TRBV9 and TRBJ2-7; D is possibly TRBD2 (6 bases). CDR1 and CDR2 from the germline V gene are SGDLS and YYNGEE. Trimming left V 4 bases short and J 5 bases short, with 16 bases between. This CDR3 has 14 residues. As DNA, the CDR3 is TGTGCCAGCAGCCTCGGGACTTCTGATGACGAGCAGTACTTC. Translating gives CASSLGTSDDEQYF.

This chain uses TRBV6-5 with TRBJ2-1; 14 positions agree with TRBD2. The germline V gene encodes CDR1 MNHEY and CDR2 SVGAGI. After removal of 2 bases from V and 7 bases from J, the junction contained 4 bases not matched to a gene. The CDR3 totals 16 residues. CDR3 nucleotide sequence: TGTGCCAGCAGTTACGGGACTAGCGGGGGTGGAAATGAGCAGTTCTTC. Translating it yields CASSYGTSGGGNEQFF.

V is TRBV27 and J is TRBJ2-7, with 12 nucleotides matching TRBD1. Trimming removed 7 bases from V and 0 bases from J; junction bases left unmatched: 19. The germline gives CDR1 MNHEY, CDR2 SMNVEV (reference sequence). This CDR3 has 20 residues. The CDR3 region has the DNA TGTGCCAGCATCCGACAGGGTGGGGACAGGGGGCATTCGAGCTCCTACGAGCAGTACGTC. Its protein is CASIRQGGDRGHSSSYEQYV.